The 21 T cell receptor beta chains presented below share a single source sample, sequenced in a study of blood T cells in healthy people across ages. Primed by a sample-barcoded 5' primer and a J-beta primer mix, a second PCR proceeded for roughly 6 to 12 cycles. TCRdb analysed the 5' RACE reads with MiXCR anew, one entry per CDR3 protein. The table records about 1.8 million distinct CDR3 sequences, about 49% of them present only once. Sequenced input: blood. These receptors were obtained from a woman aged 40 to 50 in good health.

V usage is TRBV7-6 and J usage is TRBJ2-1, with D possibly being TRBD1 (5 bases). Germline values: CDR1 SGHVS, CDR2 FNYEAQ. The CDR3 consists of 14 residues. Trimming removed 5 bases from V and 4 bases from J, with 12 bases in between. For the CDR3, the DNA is TGTGCCAGCAGCCAGAGTAAGGGGTACAATGAGCAGTTCTTC. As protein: CASSQSKGYNEQFF. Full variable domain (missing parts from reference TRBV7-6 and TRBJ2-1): GAGVSQSPRYKVTKRGQDVALRCDPISGHVSLYWYRQALGQGPEFLTYFNYEAQQDKSGLPNDRFSAERPEGSISTLTIQRTEQRDSAMYRCASSQSKGYNEQFFGPGTRLTVL.

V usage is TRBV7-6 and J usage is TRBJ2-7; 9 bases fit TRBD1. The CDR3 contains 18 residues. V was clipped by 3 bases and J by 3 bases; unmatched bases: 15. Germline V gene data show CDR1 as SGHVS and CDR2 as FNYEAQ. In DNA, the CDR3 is TGTGCCAGCAGCTTGTTTGTGTACGGGACAGGGAAGAACTACGAGCAGTACTTC. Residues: CASSLFVYGTGKNYEQYF. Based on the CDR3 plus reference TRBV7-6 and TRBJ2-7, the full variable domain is GAGVSQSPRYKVTKRGQDVALRCDPISGHVSLYWYRQALGQGPEFLTYFNYEAQQDKSGLPNDRFSAERPEGSISTLTIQRTEQRDSAMYRCASSLFVYGTGKNYEQYFGPGTRLTVT.

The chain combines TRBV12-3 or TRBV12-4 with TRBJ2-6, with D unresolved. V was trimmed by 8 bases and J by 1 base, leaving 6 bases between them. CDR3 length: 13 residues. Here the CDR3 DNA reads TGTGCCAGCCGACAATCTGGGGCCAACGTCCTGACTTTC. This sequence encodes CASRQSGANVLTF.

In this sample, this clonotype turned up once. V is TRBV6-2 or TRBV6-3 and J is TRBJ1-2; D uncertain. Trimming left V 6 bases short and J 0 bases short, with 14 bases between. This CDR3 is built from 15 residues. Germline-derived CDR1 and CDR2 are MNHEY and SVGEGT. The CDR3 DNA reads TGTGCCAGCAGAAAAGGGTGGGCTTCTAACTATGGCTACACCTTC. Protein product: CASRKGWASNYGYTF.

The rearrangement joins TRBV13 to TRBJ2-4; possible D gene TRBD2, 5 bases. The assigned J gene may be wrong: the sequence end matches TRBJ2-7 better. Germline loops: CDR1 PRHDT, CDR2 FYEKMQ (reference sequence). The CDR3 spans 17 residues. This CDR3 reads CASSEEARGSLRDEQYF. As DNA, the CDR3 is TGTGCCAGCAGCGAGGAGGCCCGCGGCTCCCTCAGAGACGAGCAGTACTTC.

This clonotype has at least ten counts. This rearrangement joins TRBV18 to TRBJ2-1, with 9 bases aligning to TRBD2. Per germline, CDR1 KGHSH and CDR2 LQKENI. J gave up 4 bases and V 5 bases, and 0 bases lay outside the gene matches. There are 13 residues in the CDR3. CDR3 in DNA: TGTGCCAGCTCAGGACTAGCGTACAATGAGCAGTTCTTC. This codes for CASSGLAYNEQFF.

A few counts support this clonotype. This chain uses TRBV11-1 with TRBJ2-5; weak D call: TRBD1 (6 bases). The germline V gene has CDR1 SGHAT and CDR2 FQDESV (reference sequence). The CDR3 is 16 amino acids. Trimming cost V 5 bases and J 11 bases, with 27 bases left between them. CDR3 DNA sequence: TGTGCCAGCAGCCCATGGGGGCAGACCCAAAGGAATGAGCAGTACTTC. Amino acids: CASSPWGQTQRNEQYF.

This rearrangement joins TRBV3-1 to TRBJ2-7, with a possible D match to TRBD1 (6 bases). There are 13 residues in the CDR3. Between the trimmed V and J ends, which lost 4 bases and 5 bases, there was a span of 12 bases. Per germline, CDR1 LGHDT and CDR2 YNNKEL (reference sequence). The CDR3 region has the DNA TGTGCCAGCAGCCTTACAGGGCCCAACGAGCAGTACTTC. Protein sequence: CASSLTGPNEQYF.

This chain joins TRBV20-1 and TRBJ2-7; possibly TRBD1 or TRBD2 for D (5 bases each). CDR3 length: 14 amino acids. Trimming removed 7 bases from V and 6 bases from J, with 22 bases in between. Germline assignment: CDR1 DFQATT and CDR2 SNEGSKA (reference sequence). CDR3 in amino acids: CSVPQGAIACEQYF. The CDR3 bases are TGCAGTGTCCCTCAGGGAGCCATCGCCTGCGAGCAGTACTTC.

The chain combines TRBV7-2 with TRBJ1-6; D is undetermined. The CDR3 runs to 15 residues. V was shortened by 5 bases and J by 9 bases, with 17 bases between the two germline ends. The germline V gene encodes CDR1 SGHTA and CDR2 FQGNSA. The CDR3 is CASSPPGRGSSPLHF. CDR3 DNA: TGTGCCAGCAGCCCACCGGGCCGGGGAAGTTCACCCCTCCACTTT.

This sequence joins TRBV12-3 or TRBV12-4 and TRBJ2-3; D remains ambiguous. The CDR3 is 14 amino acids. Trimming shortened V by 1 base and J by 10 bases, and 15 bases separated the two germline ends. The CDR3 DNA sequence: TGTGCCAGCAGTTTAGGCCCGCGAGGATATGCGCAGTATTTT. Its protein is CASSLGPRGYAQYF.

The CDR3 DNA reads as TGTGCCAGCAGCAACGGCGACATAAATGAGCAGTACTTC. It is translated as CASSNGDINEQYF. The J gene is TRBJ2-5, the V gene TRBV7-2; D remains ambiguous. The germline V gene encodes CDR1 SGHTA and CDR2 FQGNSA. V gave up 5 bases and J gave up 11 bases, with 18 bases separating them. The CDR3 has 13 residues.

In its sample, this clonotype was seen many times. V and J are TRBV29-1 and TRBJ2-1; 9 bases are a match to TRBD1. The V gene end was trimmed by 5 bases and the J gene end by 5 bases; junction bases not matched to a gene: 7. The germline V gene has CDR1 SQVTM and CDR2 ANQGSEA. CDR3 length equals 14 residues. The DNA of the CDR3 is TGCAGCGTTCCTTGGACAGGGGAAGACAATGAGCAGTTCTTC. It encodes CSVPWTGEDNEQFF.

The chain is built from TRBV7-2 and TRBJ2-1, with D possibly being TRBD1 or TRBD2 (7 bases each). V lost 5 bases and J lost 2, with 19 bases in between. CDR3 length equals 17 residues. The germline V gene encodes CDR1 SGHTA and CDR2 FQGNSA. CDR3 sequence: CASSQPTGRGAYNEQFF. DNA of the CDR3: TGTGCCAGCAGCCAACCGACAGGGAGGGGGGCCTACAATGAGCAGTTCTTC.

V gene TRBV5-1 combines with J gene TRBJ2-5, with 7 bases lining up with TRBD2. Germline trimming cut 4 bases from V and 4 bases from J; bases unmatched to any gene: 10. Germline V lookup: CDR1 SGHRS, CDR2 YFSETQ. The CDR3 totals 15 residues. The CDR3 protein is CASSGGGTGRETQYF. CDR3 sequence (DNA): TGCGCCAGCAGCGGCGGGGGAACGGGTCGAGAGACCCAGTACTTC.

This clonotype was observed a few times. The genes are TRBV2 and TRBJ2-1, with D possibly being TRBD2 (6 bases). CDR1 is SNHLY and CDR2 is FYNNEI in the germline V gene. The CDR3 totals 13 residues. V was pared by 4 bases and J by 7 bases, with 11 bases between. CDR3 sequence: CASSVGLTNEQFF. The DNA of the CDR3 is TGTGCCAGCAGTGTGGGACTGACAAATGAGCAGTTCTTC.

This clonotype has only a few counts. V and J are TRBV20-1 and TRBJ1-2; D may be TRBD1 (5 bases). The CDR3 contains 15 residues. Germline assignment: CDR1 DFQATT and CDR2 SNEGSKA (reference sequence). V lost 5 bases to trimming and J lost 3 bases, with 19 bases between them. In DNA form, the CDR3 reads TGCAGTGCTTTGGCCGGGACGGCGTCGTACTATGGCTACACCTTC. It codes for CSALAGTASYYGYTF.

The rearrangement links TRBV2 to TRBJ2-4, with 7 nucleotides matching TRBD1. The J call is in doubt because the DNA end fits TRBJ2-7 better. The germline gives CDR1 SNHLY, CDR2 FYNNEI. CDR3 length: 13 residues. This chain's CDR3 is CASEGDSAYEQYF. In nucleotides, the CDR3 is TGTGCCAGCGAAGGGGACAGTGCCTACGAGCAGTACTTC.

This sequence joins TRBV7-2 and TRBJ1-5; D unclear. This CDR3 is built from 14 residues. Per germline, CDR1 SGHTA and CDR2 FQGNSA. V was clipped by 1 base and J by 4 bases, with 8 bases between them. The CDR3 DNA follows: TGTGCCAGCAGCTTAGTAGGGATAAATCAGCCCCAGCATTTT. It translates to CASSLVGINQPQHF.

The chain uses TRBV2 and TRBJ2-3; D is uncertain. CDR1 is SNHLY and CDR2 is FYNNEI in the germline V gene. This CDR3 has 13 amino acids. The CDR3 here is CATTRDFTDTQYF. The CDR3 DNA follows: TGTGCTACCACTCGAGACTTCACAGATACGCAGTATTTT. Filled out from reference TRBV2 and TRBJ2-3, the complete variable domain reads EPEVTQTPSHQVTQMGQEVILRCVPISNHLYFYWYRQILGQKVEFLVSFYNNEISEKSEIFDDQFSVERPDGSNFTLKIRSTKLEDSAMYFCATTRDFTDTQYFGPGTRLTVL.

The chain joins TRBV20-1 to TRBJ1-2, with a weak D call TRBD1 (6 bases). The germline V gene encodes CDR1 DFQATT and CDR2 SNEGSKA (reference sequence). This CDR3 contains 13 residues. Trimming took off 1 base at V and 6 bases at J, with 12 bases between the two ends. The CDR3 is CSARGRTENGYTF. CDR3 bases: TGCAGTGCTAGAGGTCGGACAGAAAATGGCTACACCTTC.